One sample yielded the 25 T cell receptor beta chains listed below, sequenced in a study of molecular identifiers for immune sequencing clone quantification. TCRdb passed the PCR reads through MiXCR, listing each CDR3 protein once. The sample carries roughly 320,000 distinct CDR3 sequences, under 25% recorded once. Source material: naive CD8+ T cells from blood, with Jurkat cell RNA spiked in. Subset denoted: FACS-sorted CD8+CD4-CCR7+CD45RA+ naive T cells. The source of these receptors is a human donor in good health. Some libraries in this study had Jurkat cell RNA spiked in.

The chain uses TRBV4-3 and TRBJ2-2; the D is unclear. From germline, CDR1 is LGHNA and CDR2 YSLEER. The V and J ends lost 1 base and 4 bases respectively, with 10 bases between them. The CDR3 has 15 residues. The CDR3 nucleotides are TGCGCCAGCAGCCAAGCTAGTGTCGGCACCGGGGAGCTGTTTTTT. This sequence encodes CASSQASVGTGELFF.

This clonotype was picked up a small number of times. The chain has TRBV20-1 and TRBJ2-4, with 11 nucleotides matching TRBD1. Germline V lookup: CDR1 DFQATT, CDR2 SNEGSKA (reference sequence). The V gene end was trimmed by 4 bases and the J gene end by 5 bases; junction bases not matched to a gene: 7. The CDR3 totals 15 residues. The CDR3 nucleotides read TGCAGTGCTAATACGGGACAGGGGGTTGAAAACATTCAGTACTTC. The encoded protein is CSANTGQGVENIQYF.

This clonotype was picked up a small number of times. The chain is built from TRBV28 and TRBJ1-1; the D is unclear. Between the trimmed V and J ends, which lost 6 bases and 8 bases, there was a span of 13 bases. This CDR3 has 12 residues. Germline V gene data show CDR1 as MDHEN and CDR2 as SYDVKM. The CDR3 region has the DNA TGTGCCAGCAGCCCTCTTCGCTGGGAAGCTTTCTTT. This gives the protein CASSPLRWEAFF.

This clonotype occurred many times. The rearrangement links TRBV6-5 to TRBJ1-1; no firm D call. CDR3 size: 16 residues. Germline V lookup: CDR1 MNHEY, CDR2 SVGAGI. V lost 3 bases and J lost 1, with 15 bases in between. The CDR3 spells CASSYSVGSPNTEAFF. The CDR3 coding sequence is TGTGCCAGCAGTTATTCAGTGGGGAGCCCGAACACTGAAGCTTTCTTT.

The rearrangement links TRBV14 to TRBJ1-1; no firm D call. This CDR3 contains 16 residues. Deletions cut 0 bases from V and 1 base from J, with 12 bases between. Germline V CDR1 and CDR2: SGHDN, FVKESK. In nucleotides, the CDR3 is TGTGCCAGCAGCCAAGATAGAGGCTCCTCGAACACTGAAGCTTTCTTT. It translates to CASSQDRGSSNTEAFF.

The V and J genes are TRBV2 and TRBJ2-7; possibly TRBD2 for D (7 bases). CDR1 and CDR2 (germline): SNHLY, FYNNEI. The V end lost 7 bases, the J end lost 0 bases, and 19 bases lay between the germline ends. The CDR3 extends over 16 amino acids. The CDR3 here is CASTEGGAAHSYEQYF. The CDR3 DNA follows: TGTGCCAGCACAGAGGGGGGGGCGGCCCACTCCTACGAGCAGTACTTC. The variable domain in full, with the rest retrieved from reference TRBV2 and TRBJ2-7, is EPEVTQTPSHQVTQMGQEVILRCVPISNHLYFYWYRQILGQKVEFLVSFYNNEISEKSEIFDDQFSVERPDGSNFTLKIRSTKLEDSAMYFCASTEGGAAHSYEQYFGPGTRLTVT.

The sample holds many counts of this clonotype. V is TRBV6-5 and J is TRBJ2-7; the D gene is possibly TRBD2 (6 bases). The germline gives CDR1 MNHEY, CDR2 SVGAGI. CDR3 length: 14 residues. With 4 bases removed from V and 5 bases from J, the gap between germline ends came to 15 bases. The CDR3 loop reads CASSSPGLQDEQYF. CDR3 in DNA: TGTGCCAGCAGTTCCCCGGGACTCCAAGACGAGCAGTACTTC.

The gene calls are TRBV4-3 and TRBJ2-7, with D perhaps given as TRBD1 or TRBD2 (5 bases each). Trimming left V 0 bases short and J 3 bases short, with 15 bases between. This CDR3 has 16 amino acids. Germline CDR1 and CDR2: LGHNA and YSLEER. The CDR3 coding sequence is TGCGCCAGCAGCCAAGATCGGGGACGACTTAGCTACGAGCAGTACTTC. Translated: CASSQDRGRLSYEQYF.

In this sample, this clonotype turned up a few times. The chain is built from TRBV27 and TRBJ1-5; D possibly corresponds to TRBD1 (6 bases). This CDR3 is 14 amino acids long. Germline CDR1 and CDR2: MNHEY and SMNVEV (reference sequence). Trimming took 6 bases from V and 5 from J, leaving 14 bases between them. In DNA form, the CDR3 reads TGTGCCAGCAGGTACAGGGCTGGGTATCAGCCCCAGCATTTT. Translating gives CASRYRAGYQPQHF.

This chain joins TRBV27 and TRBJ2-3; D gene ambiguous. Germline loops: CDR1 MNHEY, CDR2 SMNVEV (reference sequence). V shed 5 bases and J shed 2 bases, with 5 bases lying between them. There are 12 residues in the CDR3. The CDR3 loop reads CASSHLTDTQYF. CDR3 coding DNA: TGTGCCAGCAGTCATCTCACAGATACGCAGTATTTT.

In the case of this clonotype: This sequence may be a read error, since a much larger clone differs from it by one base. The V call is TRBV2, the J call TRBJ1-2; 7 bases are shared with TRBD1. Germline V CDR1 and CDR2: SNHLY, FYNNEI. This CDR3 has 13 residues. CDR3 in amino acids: CASSEGTGGGYAF. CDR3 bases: TGTGCCAGCAGTGAAGGGACAGGAGGGGGCTACGCCTTC.

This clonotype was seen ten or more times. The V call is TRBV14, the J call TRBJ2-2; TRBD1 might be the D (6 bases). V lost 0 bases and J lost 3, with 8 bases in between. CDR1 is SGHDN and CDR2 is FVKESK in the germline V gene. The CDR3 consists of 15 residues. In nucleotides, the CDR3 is TGTGCCAGCAGCCAAGAAGGGGGAGACACCGGGGAGCTGTTTTTT. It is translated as CASSQEGGDTGELFF.

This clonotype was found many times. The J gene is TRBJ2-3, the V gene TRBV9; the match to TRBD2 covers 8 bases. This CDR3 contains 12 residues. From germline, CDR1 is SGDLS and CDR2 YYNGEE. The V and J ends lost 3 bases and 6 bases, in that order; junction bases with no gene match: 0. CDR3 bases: TGTGCCAGCAGCGGACTAGCGGATACGCAGTATTTT. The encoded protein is CASSGLADTQYF.

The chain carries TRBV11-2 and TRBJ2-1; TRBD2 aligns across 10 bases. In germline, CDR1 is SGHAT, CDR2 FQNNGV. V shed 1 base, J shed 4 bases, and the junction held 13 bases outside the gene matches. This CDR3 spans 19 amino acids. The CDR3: CASSLARPGERGGYNEQFF. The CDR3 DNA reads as TGTGCCAGCAGCTTAGCACGACCCGGGGAGCGGGGGGGGTACAATGAGCAGTTCTTC.

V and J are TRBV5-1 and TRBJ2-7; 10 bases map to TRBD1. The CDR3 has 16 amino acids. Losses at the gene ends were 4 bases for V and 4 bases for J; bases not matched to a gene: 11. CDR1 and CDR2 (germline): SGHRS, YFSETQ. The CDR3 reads CASSGGPGQGWYEQYF. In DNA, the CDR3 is TGCGCCAGCAGCGGGGGCCCGGGACAGGGGTGGTACGAGCAGTACTTC.

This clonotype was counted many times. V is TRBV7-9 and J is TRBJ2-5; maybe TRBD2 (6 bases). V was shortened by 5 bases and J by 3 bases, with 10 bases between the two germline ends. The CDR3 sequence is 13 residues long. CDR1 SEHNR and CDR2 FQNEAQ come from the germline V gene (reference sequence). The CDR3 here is CASSPKREETQYF. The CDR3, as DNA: TGTGCCAGCAGCCCAAAGCGGGAAGAGACCCAGTACTTC.

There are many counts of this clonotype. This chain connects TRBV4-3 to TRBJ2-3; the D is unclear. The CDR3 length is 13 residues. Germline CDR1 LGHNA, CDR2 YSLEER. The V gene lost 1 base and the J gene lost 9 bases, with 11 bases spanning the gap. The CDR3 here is CASSQVEADTQYF. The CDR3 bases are TGCGCCAGCAGCCAAGTTGAGGCTGACACGCAGTATTTT.

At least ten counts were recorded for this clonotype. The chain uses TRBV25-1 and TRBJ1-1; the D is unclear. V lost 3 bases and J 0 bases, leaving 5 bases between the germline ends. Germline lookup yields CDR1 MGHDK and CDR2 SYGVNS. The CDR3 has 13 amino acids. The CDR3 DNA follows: TGTGCCAGCAGTGAGCGTCTGAACACTGAAGCTTTCTTT. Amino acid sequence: CASSERLNTEAFF.

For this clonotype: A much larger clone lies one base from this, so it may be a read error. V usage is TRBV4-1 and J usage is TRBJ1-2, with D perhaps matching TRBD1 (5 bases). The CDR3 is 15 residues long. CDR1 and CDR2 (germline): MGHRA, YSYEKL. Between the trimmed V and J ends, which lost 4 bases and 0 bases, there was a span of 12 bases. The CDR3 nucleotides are TGCGCCAGCAGCCGACTAACAGGAACTAACTATGGCTACACCTTC. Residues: CASSRLTGTNYGYTF.

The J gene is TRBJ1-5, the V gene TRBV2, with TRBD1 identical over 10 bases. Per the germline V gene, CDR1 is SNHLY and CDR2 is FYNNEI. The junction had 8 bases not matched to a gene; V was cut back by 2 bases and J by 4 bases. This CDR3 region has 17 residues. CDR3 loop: CASSELVRDRGNQPQHF. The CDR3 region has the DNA TGTGCCAGCAGTGAATTGGTTAGGGACAGGGGTAATCAGCCCCAGCATTTT.

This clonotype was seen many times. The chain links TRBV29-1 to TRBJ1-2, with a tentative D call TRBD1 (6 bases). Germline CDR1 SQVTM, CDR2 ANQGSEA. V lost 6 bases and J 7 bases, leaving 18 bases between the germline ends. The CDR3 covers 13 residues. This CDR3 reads CSVGQLRTFGYTF. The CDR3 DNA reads TGCAGCGTGGGACAATTAAGAACTTTTGGCTACACCTTC.

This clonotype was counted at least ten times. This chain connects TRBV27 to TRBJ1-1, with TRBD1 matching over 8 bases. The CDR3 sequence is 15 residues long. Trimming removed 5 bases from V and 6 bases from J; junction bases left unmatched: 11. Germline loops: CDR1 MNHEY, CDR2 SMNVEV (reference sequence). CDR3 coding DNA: TGTGCCAGCAGTCTCCGGACAGGGCCTGTGGCTGAAGCTTTCTTT. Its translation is CASSLRTGPVAEAFF.

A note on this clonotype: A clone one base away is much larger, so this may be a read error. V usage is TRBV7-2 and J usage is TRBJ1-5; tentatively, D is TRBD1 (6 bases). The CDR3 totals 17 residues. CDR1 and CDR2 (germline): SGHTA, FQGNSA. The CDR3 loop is CASSLATQGYSNQPQRF. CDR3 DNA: TGTGCCAGCAGCTTAGCCACACAGGGTTATAGCAATCAGCCCCAGCGTTTT.

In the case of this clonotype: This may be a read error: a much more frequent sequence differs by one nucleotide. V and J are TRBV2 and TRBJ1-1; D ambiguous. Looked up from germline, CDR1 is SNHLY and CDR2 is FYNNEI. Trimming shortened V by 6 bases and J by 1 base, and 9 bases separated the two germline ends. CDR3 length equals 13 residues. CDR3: CASRDGRNTEAFF. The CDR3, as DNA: TGTGCCAGCAGGGACGGACGGAACACTGAAGCTTTCTTT.

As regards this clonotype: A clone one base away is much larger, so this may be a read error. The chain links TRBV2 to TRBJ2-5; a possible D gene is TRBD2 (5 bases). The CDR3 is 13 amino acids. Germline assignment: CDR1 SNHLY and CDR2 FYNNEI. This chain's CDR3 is CASSVGVIEPQYF. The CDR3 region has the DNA TGTGCCAGCAGTGTCGGGGTAATAGAGCCCCAGTACTTC. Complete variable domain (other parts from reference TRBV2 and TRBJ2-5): EPEVTQTPSHQVTQMGQEVILRCVPISNHLYFYWYRQILGQKVEFLVSFYNNEISEKSEIFDDQFSVERPDGSNFTLKIRSTKLEDSAMYFCASSVGVIEPQYFGPGTRLLVL.